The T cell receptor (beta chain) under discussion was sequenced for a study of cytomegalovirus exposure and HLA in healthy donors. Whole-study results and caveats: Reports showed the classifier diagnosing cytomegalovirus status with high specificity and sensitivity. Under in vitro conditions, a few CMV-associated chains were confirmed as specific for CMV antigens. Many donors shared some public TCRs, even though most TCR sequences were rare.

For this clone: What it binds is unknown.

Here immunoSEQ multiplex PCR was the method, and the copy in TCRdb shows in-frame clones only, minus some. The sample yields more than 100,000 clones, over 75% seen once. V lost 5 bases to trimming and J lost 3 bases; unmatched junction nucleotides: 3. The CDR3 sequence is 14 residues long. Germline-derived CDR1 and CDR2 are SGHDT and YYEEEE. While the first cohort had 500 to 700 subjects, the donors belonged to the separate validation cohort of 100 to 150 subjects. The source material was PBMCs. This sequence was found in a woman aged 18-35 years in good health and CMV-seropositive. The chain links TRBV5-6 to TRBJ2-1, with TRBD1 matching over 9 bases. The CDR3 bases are TGTGCCAGCAGACCGGACAGGGGCTACAATGAGCAGTTCTTC. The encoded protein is CASRPDRGYNEQFF.